A single sample gave rise to the 26 T cell receptor beta chains below, sequenced in a study of cytomegalovirus exposure and HLA in healthy donors. Here immunoSEQ multiplex PCR was the method, and the copy in TCRdb shows in-frame clones only, minus some. The sample holds roughly 200,000 clones, about 81% seen once. Sequenced: PBMCs. These receptors were obtained from a woman aged 25 to 39 in good health and CMV-seronegative.

The CDR3, as DNA: TGTGCCAGCAGCTTCGGGACAGGCTATGGCTACACCTTC. As protein: CASSFGTGYGYTF. V is TRBV7-8 and J is TRBJ1-2; TRBD1 matches at 8 bases. CDR1 is SGHVS, CDR2 FQNEAQ, per germline. The V segment lost 3 bases and the J segment 4 bases; nucleotides outside the gene matches: 1. This CDR3 comprises 13 residues.

The chain combines TRBV18 with TRBJ2-7; D not resolved. Germline CDR1 KGHSH, CDR2 LQKENI. V was clipped by 5 bases and J by 6 bases, with 11 bases between them. This CDR3 spans 12 amino acids. The CDR3 region has the DNA TGTGCCAGCTCAGCGACAAGTCCCGAGCAGTACTTC. It specifies CASSATSPEQYF.

The V and J genes are TRBV7-8 and TRBJ2-1; D may be TRBD2 (5 bases). Germline-derived CDR1 and CDR2 are SGHVS and FQNEAQ. The germline V and J ends were trimmed by 9 bases and 4 bases, with 13 bases remaining between them. The CDR3 is 13 residues long. CDR3 loop: CASLASSYNEQFF. CDR3 bases: TGTGCCAGTCTAGCTTCCTCTTACAATGAGCAGTTCTTC.

CDR3 sequence (DNA): TGTGCCTGGAGTATTGGGAGTGCACCCCTCCACTTT. Its translation is CAWSIGSAPLHF. The chain uses TRBV30 and TRBJ1-6; D gene ambiguous. This CDR3 region has 12 residues. The V gene's germline CDR1 is GTSNPN and CDR2 SVGIG (reference sequence). V lost 2 bases and J lost 11, with 10 bases in between.

The V and J genes are TRBV6-1 and TRBJ2-7, with 7 bases that match TRBD1. The CDR3 covers 14 residues. Germline values: CDR1 MNHNS, CDR2 SASEGT. J gave up 5 bases and V 7 bases, and 11 bases lay outside the gene matches. CDR3 amino acids: CASKQGSWLHEQYF. CDR3 DNA sequence: TGTGCCAGCAAACAGGGGAGTTGGTTACACGAGCAGTACTTC.

The chain couples TRBV30 to TRBJ2-3; a possible D gene is TRBD1 (5 bases). CDR1 is GTSNPN and CDR2 is SVGIG in the germline V gene (reference sequence). CDR3 length: 13 residues. The germline V and J ends were trimmed by 1 base and 6 bases, with 11 bases remaining between them. CDR3 nucleotide sequence: TGTGCCTGGAGTGGCAGGGATCCCGATACGCAGTATTTT. It yields the protein CAWSGRDPDTQYF.

This clone was recorded once. The chain recombines TRBV15 with TRBJ1-5; TRBD1 matches 7 bases. The CDR3 runs to 14 residues. The germline V gene encodes CDR1 LNHNV and CDR2 YYDKDF (reference sequence). J was trimmed by 4 bases and V by 2 bases; bases with no gene match: 2. CDR3 coding DNA: TGTGCCACCAGCAGAAAACAGGGGAATCAGCCCCAGCATTTT. It is translated as CATSRKQGNQPQHF.

This chain joins TRBV5-1 and TRBJ2-2; the D is unclear. The CDR3 sequence is 14 residues long. CDR1 is SGHRS, CDR2 YFSETQ, per germline. The V and J ends lost 0 bases and 6 bases respectively, with 9 bases between them. In DNA form, the CDR3 reads TGCGCCAGCAGCTTGGTCGCCGGGTCCGGGGAGCTGTTTTTT. Its protein is CASSLVAGSGELFF.

V and J are TRBV10-3 and TRBJ2-2; tentatively, D is TRBD2 (5 bases). Germline assignment: CDR1 ENHRY and CDR2 SYGVKD. Between the trimmed V and J ends, which lost 11 bases and 4 bases, there was a span of 17 bases. The CDR3 loop spans 14 amino acids. The CDR3 DNA is TGTGCCCATAAGGAGACTACCAGCACCGGGGAGCTGTTTTTT. Translation gives CAHKETTSTGELFF.

V and J are TRBV13 and TRBJ2-1; possible D gene TRBD2, 6 bases. The length of the CDR3 is 16 residues. Deletions cut 1 base from V and 4 bases from J, with 14 bases between. The germline V gene encodes CDR1 PRHDT and CDR2 FYEKMQ (reference sequence). This chain's CDR3 is CASSLEALAIYNEQFF. Here the CDR3 DNA reads TGTGCCAGCAGCTTAGAGGCGCTAGCGATATACAATGAGCAGTTCTTC.

This chain uses TRBV6-1 with TRBJ1-4, with 7 bases that match TRBD1. J was trimmed by 6 bases and V by 7 bases; bases with no gene match: 5. CDR1 MNHNS and CDR2 SASEGT come from the germline V gene. CDR3 length: 13 residues. As DNA, the CDR3 is TGTGCCAGCATTCGACAGGGACATGAAAAACTGTTTTTT. Translated, it gives CASIRQGHEKLFF.

This clone was observed a single time. The chain joins TRBV5-6 to TRBJ2-2, with D perhaps TRBD2 (7 bases). The CDR3 is made up of 16 amino acids. V gave up 4 bases and J gave up 1 base, with 14 bases separating them. Germline lookup yields CDR1 SGHDT and CDR2 YYEEEE. CDR3 bases: TGTGCCAGCAGCCCACCGAGGGGGGGGAACACCGGGGAGCTGTTTTTT. It encodes CASSPPRGGNTGELFF.

This clone was recorded only once. CDR3 nucleotide sequence: TGTGCCAGCAGCCTGGGACGGGGTAATGAGCAGTTCTTC. As protein: CASSLGRGNEQFF. The chain links TRBV5-6 to TRBJ2-1, with D perhaps given as TRBD1 or TRBD2 (5 bases each). CDR3 length: 13 amino acids. Germline V gene data show CDR1 as SGHDT and CDR2 as YYEEEE. V lost 4 bases and J 7 bases, leaving 12 bases between the germline ends.

The J gene is TRBJ2-7, the V gene TRBV6-5, with a possible D match to TRBD1 (5 bases). The V end was cut by 10 bases, the J end by 4 bases, with 23 bases between. The CDR3 totals 15 residues. Looked up from germline, CDR1 is MNHEY and CDR2 is SVGAGI. CDR3 residues: CATQQRGLQVYEQYF. Written as DNA, the CDR3 is TGTGCCACCCAGCAAAGGGGCTTACAAGTATACGAGCAGTACTTC.

This chain connects TRBV10-3 to TRBJ1-1; 7 bases line up with TRBD1. V trimming: 3 bases; J trimming: 1 base; junction bases outside the gene matches: 2. The CDR3 is made up of 14 amino acids. Germline lookup yields CDR1 ENHRY and CDR2 SYGVKD. CDR3 protein: CAISDTGANTEAFF. CDR3 nucleotide sequence: TGTGCCATCAGTGATACAGGGGCGAACACTGAAGCTTTCTTT.

The J gene is TRBJ1-5, the V gene TRBV10-3; D might be TRBD1 (6 bases). Trimming removed 10 bases at V and 7 bases at J, with 17 bases between. This CDR3 is built from 13 residues. The germline V gene has CDR1 ENHRY and CDR2 SYGVKD. CDR3 region: CATGPGENQPQHF. In nucleotides, the CDR3 is TGTGCCACAGGGCCAGGGGAGAACCAGCCCCAGCATTTT.

J is TRBJ1-1 and V is TRBV28; possible D gene TRBD1, 6 bases. This CDR3 has 16 residues. The germline V and J ends were trimmed by 3 bases and 0 bases, with 14 bases remaining between them. CDR1 MDHEN and CDR2 SYDVKM come from the germline V gene. The CDR3 DNA reads as TGTGCCAGCAGTTTCCCTTTGGGACACTTGAACACTGAAGCTTTCTTT. This gives the protein CASSFPLGHLNTEAFF.

This clone was counted once. The chain couples TRBV30 to TRBJ2-7; TRBD1 agrees at 7 bases. This CDR3 is built from 16 residues. Trimming removed 0 bases from V and 1 base from J; junction bases left unmatched: 9. The germline V gene has CDR1 GTSNPN and CDR2 SVGIG (reference sequence). The CDR3 sequence: CAWSVRGRTLSYEQYF. The CDR3 DNA reads as TGTGCCTGGAGTGTGAGGGGGCGAACCCTTTCCTACGAGCAGTACTTC.

The chain employs TRBV11-2 and TRBJ1-5, with D unresolved. Germline V CDR1 and CDR2: SGHAT, FQNNGV. Trimming stripped 3 bases from V and 7 bases from J, with 10 bases between. The CDR3 extends over 13 amino acids. The CDR3 nucleotides are TGTGCCAGCAGCTTCGGGGTAGGCCAGCCCCAGCATTTT. Protein sequence: CASSFGVGQPQHF.

This chain joins TRBV6-1 and TRBJ1-1; the match to TRBD1 covers 7 bases. The CDR3 is 11 residues long. The V segment lost 10 bases and the J segment 4 bases; nucleotides outside the gene matches: 3. The germline V gene has CDR1 MNHNS and CDR2 SASEGT. CDR3 sequence reads: CATTGSTEAFF. Written as DNA, the CDR3 is TGTGCCACGACAGGGTCCACTGAAGCTTTCTTT.

This rearrangement joins TRBV2 to TRBJ2-1; 12 positions match TRBD2. Unmatched junction bases numbered 6, after V lost 4 bases and J lost 2 bases. The CDR3 is made up of 17 amino acids. Germline-derived CDR1 and CDR2 are SNHLY and FYNNEI. CDR3 loop: CASSVTSGGPTYNEQFF. The DNA of the CDR3 is TGTGCCAGCAGTGTGACTAGCGGGGGCCCTACCTACAATGAGCAGTTCTTC.

V usage is TRBV2 and J usage is TRBJ2-3; D possibly corresponds to TRBD1 (5 bases). Germline CDR1 is SNHLY and CDR2 is FYNNEI. CDR3 length equals 13 residues. V was clipped by 5 bases and J by 4 bases, with 10 bases between them. The CDR3 protein is CASSPQGSDTQYF. CDR3 DNA sequence: TGTGCCAGCAGTCCCCAGGGTTCAGATACGCAGTATTTT.

As to this clone: Within the sample, other DNA sequences also encode this same CDR3. This sequence joins TRBV5-1 and TRBJ2-7; 9 positions match TRBD1. Germline assignment: CDR1 SGHRS and CDR2 YFSETQ. This CDR3 comprises 15 residues. The junction had 5 bases not matched to a gene; V was cut back by 3 bases and J by 1 base. The CDR3 sequence is CASSSRQGESYEQYF. The CDR3 nucleotides read TGCGCCAGCAGCTCTCGACAGGGGGAATCCTACGAGCAGTACTTC.

The chain uses TRBV30 and TRBJ2-1, with 7 nucleotides matching TRBD2. The CDR3 contains 13 residues. Germline V CDR1 and CDR2: GTSNPN, SVGIG (reference sequence). V trimming: 0 bases; J trimming: 6 bases; junction bases outside the gene matches: 2. CDR3 bases: TGTGCCTGGAGTGTGGGGGGGATCAATGAGCAGTTCTTC. Protein: CAWSVGGINEQFF.

The chain recombines TRBV5-5 with TRBJ2-1, with 9 bases fitting TRBD1. CDR1 and CDR2 (germline): SGHKS, YYEKEE (reference sequence). V lost 2 bases to trimming and J lost 4 bases; unmatched junction nucleotides: 7. The CDR3 is made up of 16 amino acids. CDR3 sequence reads: CASSFSGTGRYNEQFF. The CDR3 bases are TGTGCCAGCAGCTTCTCCGGGACAGGGAGATACAATGAGCAGTTCTTC.

This clone was observed a few times. This rearrangement joins TRBV27 to TRBJ2-2; 11 nucleotides match TRBD2. The CDR3 is 17 residues long. Looked up from germline, CDR1 is MNHEY and CDR2 is SMNVEV (reference sequence). The ends lost 5 bases at V and 1 base at J; junction bases unmatched: 6. The CDR3 sequence is CASSVSLAGVNTGELFF. The CDR3 nucleotides read TGTGCCAGCAGTGTTTCACTAGCGGGAGTGAACACCGGGGAGCTGTTTTTT.